The rows below give T cell receptor beta chains drawn from one sample of a study of blood T cell repertoires in COVID-19. Repertoires were generated with immunoSEQ multiplex PCR, while TCRdb's copy carries only in-frame clones and drops some. The table records 250,000 to 350,000 clones, 75% to 90% of them present only once. Sequenced sample: peripheral blood. The receptor source for this set is a man aged 25-45 years with acute or convalescent COVID-19. CDR3s include the opening cysteine and the closing phenylalanine or tryptophan. Each record gives: clone size, J gene, V gene, D gene, CDR3 protein, CDR3 DNA. A D gene is named only where the DNA matches it firmly. The size field is filled for only some rows; it gives once, few, many or a size class.

>-|TRBJ1-1|TRBV28|-
CASNEGEFVYTEAFF
TGTGCCAGCAACGAAGGGGAATTCGTTTACACTGAAGCTTTCTTT
>-|TRBJ1-1|TRBV5-1|TRBD1
CASHPGQGARGTEAFF
TGCGCCAGCCATCCGGGACAGGGGGCAAGAGGCACTGAAGCTTTCTTT
>-|TRBJ2-7|TRBV30|TRBD2
CAWSAGVSYEQYF
TGTGCCTGGTCTGCGGGGGTCTCCTACGAGCAGTACTTC
>-|TRBJ1-6|TRBV9|-
CASSARGISSPLHF
TGTGCCAGCAGCGCCAGGGGTATAAGCTCACCCCTCCACTTT
>-|TRBJ2-1|TRBV14|TRBD1
CASSRQGIEQFF
TGTGCCAGCAGCCGACAGGGGATTGAGCAGTTCTTC
>-|TRBJ2-7|TRBV25-1|TRBD1
CASSGTGAEQYF
TGTGCCAGCAGTGGGACAGGGGCCGAGCAGTACTTC
>-|TRBJ2-3|TRBV14|TRBD2
CASSQFSGRASHTQYF
TGTGCCAGCAGCCAATTTAGCGGGAGGGCCTCGCATACGCAGTATTTT
>-|TRBJ1-5|TRBV19|-
CASSIDLIRVNQPQHF
TGTGCCAGTAGTATAGATCTGATCAGGGTGAATCAGCCCCAGCATTTT
>-|TRBJ2-1|TRBV4-1|TRBD2
CASSQELAGGPRNEQFF
TGCGCCAGCAGCCAAGAGCTAGCGGGAGGGCCTCGGAATGAGCAGTTCTTC
>-|TRBJ1-5|TRBV28|-
CASSSLQGYSNQPQHF
TGTGCCAGCAGTTCCCTCCAGGGCTATAGCAATCAGCCCCAGCATTTT
>-|TRBJ1-3|TRBV3-1/TRBV3-2|-
CASSQDRAFSGNTIYF
TGTGCCAGCAGCCAAGACAGGGCTTTCTCTGGAAACACCATATATTTT
>-|TRBJ2-5|TRBV7-3|TRBD2
CASSLAGGSQETQYF
TGTGCCAGCAGCTTAGCGGGAGGGAGCCAAGAGACCCAGTACTTC
>few|TRBJ2-5|TRBV10-2|-
CASSELDSQETQYF
TGCGCCAGCAGTGAGCTTGACAGCCAAGAGACCCAGTACTTC
>-|TRBJ2-3|TRBV5-8|TRBD2
CASSPLGGRSTDTQYF
TGTGCCAGCAGCCCCCTGGGCGGGAGGAGCACAGATACGCAGTATTTT
>-|TRBJ1-6|TRBV5-4|-
CASSDESGNSPLHF
TGTGCCAGCAGTGACGAGTCGGGAAATTCACCCCTCCACTTT
>-|TRBJ1-1|TRBV5-1|-
CASSSATGETTEAFF
TGCGCCAGCAGCTCCGCGACAGGTGAGACCACTGAAGCTTTCTTT
>-|TRBJ1-3|TRBV28|TRBD1
CASTRTGGSNSGNTIYF
TGTGCCAGCACCAGGACAGGGGGCAGTAACTCTGGAAACACCATATATTTT
>-|TRBJ1-5|TRBV6-1|-
CASSDRDSAQHF
TGTGCCAGCAGTGATAGGGACTCGGCCCAGCATTTT
>-|TRBJ1-1|TRBV28|-
CASSPGTGRAFF
TGTGCCAGCAGTCCTGGGACGGGGAGGGCTTTCTTT
>-|TRBJ1-1|TRBV7-9|TRBD1
CASSAWAGGTEAFF
TGTGCCAGCAGCGCCTGGGCAGGGGGTACTGAAGCTTTCTTT
>-|TRBJ1-2|TRBV7-8|-
CASSYQTVLGNYGYTF
TGTGCCAGCAGCTACCAGACAGTCCTCGGGAACTATGGCTACACCTTC
>-|TRBJ2-1|TRBV9|TRBD2
CASSVWTSGRELSYNEQFF
TGTGCCAGCAGCGTTTGGACTAGCGGGAGGGAGTTGTCTTACAATGAGCAGTTCTTC
>-|TRBJ1-6|TRBV6-5|-
CASSYSGLRDSSPLHF
TGTGCCAGCAGTTACTCCGGGCTCCGGGATAGTTCACCCCTCCACTTT
>few|TRBJ1-1|TRBV5-4|TRBD1
CASSGRGLGTEAFF
TGTGCCAGCAGCGGCAGGGGGCTTGGCACTGAAGCTTTCTTT
>-|TRBJ1-5|TRBV28|TRBD1
CASSLRQGNQPQHF
TGTGCCAGCAGTTTAAGACAGGGGAATCAGCCCCAGCATTTT
>-|TRBJ2-4|TRBV2|-
CASSPRGGRLAKNIQYF
TGTGCCAGCAGTCCTAGAGGTGGGAGGCTAGCCAAAAACATTCAGTACTTC
>-|TRBJ1-1|TRBV28|-
CASSPPGTQAFF
TGTGCCAGCAGTCCTCCCGGGACACAAGCTTTCTTT
>-|TRBJ2-5|TRBV3-1/TRBV3-2|TRBD2
CASSPLRERGLETQYF
TGTGCCAGCAGCCCCCTCAGGGAGCGGGGGCTAGAGACCCAGTACTTC
>-|TRBJ1-1|TRBV11-2|-
CASTDYSDTEAFF
TGTGCCAGCACCGATTATAGCGATACTGAAGCTTTCTTT
>-|TRBJ2-7|TRBV7-2|-
CASSLGLAEQYF
TGTGCCAGCAGCTTAGGGCTAGCCGAGCAGTACTTC
>-|TRBJ1-5|TRBV24-1|-
CATSGPETGSRNQPQHF
TGTGCCACCAGTGGCCCAGAAACAGGGAGTCGCAATCAGCCCCAGCATTTT
>-|TRBJ1-5|TRBV19|-
CASQLQGFSNQPQHF
TGTGCCAGTCAACTACAGGGTTTTAGCAATCAGCCCCAGCATTTT